This T cell receptor (beta chain) was obtained from a study of OX40 agonist ivuxolimab in advanced cancers. Background on the whole study: Ivuxolimab, which targeted the costimulatory receptor OX40 (CD134), was an agonistic, fully human IgG2 monoclonal antibody. The dose-escalation cohort was 80% to 90% male with a mean age of approximately 60 years, ranging from about 23 to 85. The point of sequencing TCRbeta in the periphery was to test whether ivuxolimab changed TCR sequence diversity and drove clonal T-cell expansion. Intravenous ivuxolimab was administered to patients every 2 weeks at six dose levels: 0.01, 0.1, 0.3, 1.5, 3 and 10 mg/kg. Of the roughly 52 dose-escalation patients, hepatocellular carcinoma was present in approximately 20, melanoma in roughly 15, renal cell carcinoma in 9 and head and neck cancer in 9. Partial responses occurred in three dose-escalation patients: two with cutaneous melanoma and one with hepatocellular carcinoma. The paper describes the monotherapy dose-escalation part (N ≈ 50 patients) of the phase I trial of ivuxolimab. Patients were allowed to have had prior anti-PD-1, anti-PD-L1 or anti-CTLA-4 therapy, and around 41% of the dose-escalation patients had previously received checkpoint inhibitors.

What the work shows at the level of the full study, not this receptor alone: At doses of 0.1 to 3.0 mg/kg, clonal expansion of both CD4+ and CD8+ T cells in blood was seen between baseline and week 6. In the 0.1-3.0 mg/kg groups, partial responders were among the patients with the lowest normalized peripheral clonal expansion, particularly in CD8+ T cells. After ivuxolimab, CD8+ T cells had more expanded clones than CD4+ T cells on average. Antigen specificity was not determined for the clonally expanded peripheral T cells. Low levels of normalized T-cell clonal expansion were also seen in some patients who did not respond.

Germline trimming amounts to 5 bases on V and 5 bases on J, with 0 as the count of junction bases outside the gene matches. From a lookup of the germline V gene, CDR1 and CDR2 are MDHEN and SYDVKM. The CDR3 covers 13 residues, taking in both the cysteine and the phenylalanine. Of the read, only the CDR3 DNA is kept; its 39 bases are in frame from base 1. Patients with a history of autoimmune disease or receiving systemic immunosuppression were excluded from the trial. Peripheral blood for TCR sequencing was collected from all dose cohorts at baseline, on cycle 4 day 1, and on cycle 7 day 1. Samples were obtained from an open-label, multicenter, first-in-human phase I dose-escalation trial of ivuxolimab. Adults with locally advanced or metastatic melanoma, renal cell carcinoma, hepatocellular carcinoma or head and neck squamous cell carcinoma were enrolled in the trial. CD4+ and CD8+ T cells were sorted separately from peripheral blood before TCR sequencing.

Of note for this clone: Its antigen has not been determined. One base away there is no much larger clone; base qualities are not given. Within the sample, other DNA sequences also encode this same CDR3.

Genomic DNA was isolated from the sorted cells so that the TCRbeta CDR3 region could be sequenced. The immunoSEQ Assay was used to sequence the TCRbeta CDR3 regions. Sourced from immuneACCESS, this table was stored by TCRdb with only in-frame sequences that have V and J called. A share of the clones is absent; for the studies checked, an unresolved V gene accounts for under half, and the remainder has no known explanation. Recorded for this sample are some 98,000 clones; 91% of them occurred a single time. The ten largest account for less than 0.4% of the sample. Rearrangement joined TRBV28 to TRBJ2-5; the central 12 bases match TRBD2. The sample consisted of CD4+ or CD8+ T cells sorted from blood, taken in a trial of the OX40 agonist ivuxolimab. The sequence was obtained from an adult with an advanced solid tumor such as melanoma, head and neck, liver or kidney cancer. The nucleotides read TGTGCCAGCAGTCTAGCGGGAGGGGAGACCCAGTACTTC. Its translation is CASSLAGGETQYF.